This T cell receptor beta chain was retrieved from a study of T-cell reconstitution after alpha-beta-depleted transplantation in children. This clonotype was seen at least ten times. Construction of the TCRbeta library involved unique molecular identifiers. TCRdb reanalysed the PCR reads using MiXCR and keeps one entry per CDR3 protein. Among approximately 520,000 distinct CDR3 sequences listed, about an eighth were seen once. The CDR3 loop spans 16 amino acids. Germline V gene data show CDR1 as MDHEN and CDR2 as SYDVKM. V was pared by 4 bases and J by 7 bases, with 14 bases of the junction left unmatched.

Sequenced here: PBMCs, mostly from graft donor cells, sampled 180 days after TCRalphabeta/CD19-depleted stem cell transplant. The chain uses TRBV28 and TRBJ2-5, with 8 bases identical to TRBD2. This clonotype was sampled from a female patient aged 2-9 years who had a stem cell transplant for aplastic anemia, so the T cells may come from the graft donor. CDR3 nucleotides: TGTGCCAGCAGTTCGCGCTACACGGGAGGGCTTGGGACCCAGTACTTC. It yields the protein CASSSRYTGGLGTQYF.